The 3 T cell receptor beta chains below were found in one sample sequenced in a study of blood T cell repertoires in COVID-19. Clones were read by immunoSEQ multiplex PCR, and TCRdb kept only the in-frame ones, dropping some. The repertoire holds around 57,000 clones, with approximately 90% as singletons. Sample: peripheral blood. The receptors were sampled from a human donor with active COVID-19. The donor label of this sample is uncertain.

The chain is built from TRBV27 and TRBJ2-1, with TRBD2 identical over 11 bases. The length of the CDR3 is 15 residues. Per germline, CDR1 MNHEY and CDR2 SMNVEV (reference sequence). V was clipped by 4 bases and J by 4 bases; unmatched bases: 3. The CDR3 loop reads CASSSTSGAYNEQFF. The CDR3 DNA sequence: TGTGCCAGCAGTTCGACTAGCGGGGCTTACAATGAGCAGTTCTTC.

The rearrangement uses TRBV5-1 and TRBJ2-7; 7 nucleotides line up with TRBD1. The CDR3 has 13 residues. V trimming: 4 bases; J trimming: 5 bases; junction bases outside the gene matches: 6. The V gene's germline CDR1 is SGHRS and CDR2 YFSETQ. The CDR3, as DNA: TGCGCCAGCAGCACCACAGGGGTGCACGAGCAGTACTTC. Its translation: CASSTTGVHEQYF.

The chain links TRBV6-2 or TRBV6-3 to TRBJ2-1; the match to TRBD2 covers 10 bases. V lost 0 bases and J lost 10; bases outside the gene matches: 6. This CDR3 has 15 residues. CDR1 is MNHEY, CDR2 SVGEGT, per germline. CDR3 sequence: CASSYSSGGAREQFF. The CDR3 coding sequence is TGTGCCAGCAGTTACTCGAGCGGGGGGGCACGGGAGCAGTTCTTC.